This T cell receptor beta chain came from a study of cytomegalovirus exposure and HLA in healthy donors. Across the whole study: HLA-typed donors were the source of 83 million or so unique TCRs held in an early data release. Among the 400 or so donors who were genotyped, approximately 83% fell in the genetic ancestry cluster that is associated with self-reported Caucasian donors. Study findings and constraints: A reported reduction in N-insertions relative to the approximately 670-donor mean was seen in an Asian-associated ancestry cluster in a later analysis. Rare TCR sequences predominated, though certain public TCRs were found in many donors.

Concerning this clone: Its antigen remains unknown.

Per germline, CDR1 SGHTA and CDR2 FQGTGA. The CDR3 has 15 amino acids. V gave up 5 bases and J gave up 8 bases; unmatched junction bases: 10. The PCR ran on 60 Vbeta and 13 Jbeta primers. Sequencing used immunoSEQ multiplex PCR; TCRdb keeps in-frame clones, though not all of them. Of roughly 100,000 clones in the sample, roughly 60% were seen once. This TCR was recovered from a human donor in good health. Sequencing was performed on PBMCs. The rearrangement joins TRBV7-3 to TRBJ1-2; 11 bases agree with TRBD1. The DNA for the CDR3 is TGTGCCAGCAGCCCGGGGGGACAGGGGGGAAGGGGCTACACCTTC. It yields the protein CASSPGGQGGRGYTF.